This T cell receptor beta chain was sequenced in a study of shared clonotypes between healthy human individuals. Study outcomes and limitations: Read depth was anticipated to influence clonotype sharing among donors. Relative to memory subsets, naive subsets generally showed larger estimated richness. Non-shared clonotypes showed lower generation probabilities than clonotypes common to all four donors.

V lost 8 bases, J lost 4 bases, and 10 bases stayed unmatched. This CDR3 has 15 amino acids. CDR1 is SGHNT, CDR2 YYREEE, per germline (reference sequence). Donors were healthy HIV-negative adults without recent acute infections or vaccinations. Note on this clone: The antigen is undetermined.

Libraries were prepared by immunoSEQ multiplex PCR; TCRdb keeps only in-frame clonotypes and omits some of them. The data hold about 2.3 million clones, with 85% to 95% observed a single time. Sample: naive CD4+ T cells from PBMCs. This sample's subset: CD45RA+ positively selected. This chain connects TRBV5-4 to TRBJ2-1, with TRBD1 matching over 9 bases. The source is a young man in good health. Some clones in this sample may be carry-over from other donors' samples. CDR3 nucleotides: TGTGCCAGTAACCCCGGGACAGGGAGGTACAATGAGCAGTTCTTC. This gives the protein CASNPGTGRYNEQFF.